The 25 T cell receptor beta chains below were found in one sample sequenced in a study of vaccination and CD4 T cells after COVID-19. The treatment is: roughly 11-day PBMC culture with coronavirus spike peptide pools or control peptides (ViraFEST assay). Which antigens these TCRs recognize remains unknown. The assay that was used to sequence DNA from cultured CD4+ T cells was the Oncomine TCR Beta short-read assay. From the PCR reads, TCRdb called clonotypes with MiXCR, one entry per CDR3 protein. The data hold about 17,000 distinct CDR3 sequences, with around 32% observed a single time. The material sequenced was cultured CD4+ T cells from blood. The receptors were sampled from a human donor with COVID-19.

This clonotype is medium-sized. V usage is TRBV6-1 and J usage is TRBJ1-2; D is unclear. Trimming cost V 6 bases and J 4 bases, with 12 bases left between them. CDR1 and CDR2 (germline): MNHNS, SASEGT. CDR3 length: 13 residues. The CDR3 region is CASSTGQTYGYTF. CDR3 nucleotides: TGTGCCAGCAGCACCGGTCAGACCTATGGCTACACCTTC.

This clonotype has just a few counts. The rearrangement joins TRBV7-2 to TRBJ2-2, with D hard to call. The ends were cut back, 4 bases at V and 7 bases at J, with 10 bases in the middle. Germline V gives CDR1 SGHTA, CDR2 FQGNSA. This CDR3 is built from 13 residues. Here the CDR3 reads CASSSFGDGELFF. CDR3 DNA: TGTGCCAGCAGCTCCTTTGGGGACGGGGAGCTGTTTTTT.

This clonotype was detected a few times. This chain connects TRBV19 to TRBJ1-1; no clear D. The CDR3 is 14 residues long. Trimming shortened V by 3 bases and J by 1 base, and 9 bases separated the two germline ends. The V gene's germline CDR1 is LNHDA and CDR2 SQIVND (reference sequence). CDR3 DNA: TGTGCCAGTAGTATTCCCCAACCGAACACTGAAGCTTTCTTT. Amino acids: CASSIPQPNTEAFF.

The chain uses TRBV5-1 and TRBJ2-1, with 8 bases fitting TRBD2. The CDR3 consists of 20 residues. Germline CDR1 is SGHRS and CDR2 is YFSETQ. Trimming took 2 bases from V and 0 from J; bases not matched to a gene: 16. DNA for the CDR3: TGCGCCAGCAGCTTCTCGGTAGGAGCGGGGGCTCCGGGCTCCTACAATGAGCAGTTCTTC. This translates into CASSFSVGAGAPGSYNEQFF.

This clonotype has just a few counts. The gene calls are TRBV6-2 or TRBV6-3 and TRBJ2-1; 8 bases line up with TRBD2. This CDR3 comprises 15 residues. Losses at the gene ends were 5 bases for V and 2 bases for J; bases not matched to a gene: 5. Germline V gene lookup returns CDR1 MNHEY and CDR2 SVGEGT. The CDR3 region has the DNA TGTGCCAGCAGTCCCGGGGGGGCACCCTACAATGAGCAGTTCTTC. Translation gives CASSPGGAPYNEQFF.

This chain uses TRBV5-4 with TRBJ1-2, with 8 bases lining up with TRBD1. The CDR3 loop spans 13 amino acids. The germline CDR1 and CDR2 sequences are SGHNT and YYREEE (reference sequence). J gave up 4 bases and V 4 bases, and 3 bases lay outside the gene matches. The DNA of the CDR3 is TGTGCCAGCAGCGCGGACAGGGTCTATGGCTACACCTTC. It is translated as CASSADRVYGYTF.

The rearrangement links TRBV6-1 to TRBJ2-7; D unclear. The germline V and J ends were trimmed by 6 bases and 7 bases, with 10 bases remaining between them. This CDR3 is built from 11 residues. Germline CDR1 MNHNS, CDR2 SASEGT. CDR3 amino acids: CASSSLFEQYF. In DNA, the CDR3 is TGTGCCAGCAGCAGTCTATTTGAGCAGTACTTC.

The chain has TRBV5-1 and TRBJ2-3; 7 bases are shared with TRBD2. This CDR3 region has 15 residues. V shed 7 bases, J shed 0 bases, and the junction held 8 bases outside the gene matches. Germline loops: CDR1 SGHRS, CDR2 YFSETQ. The CDR3 DNA is TGCGCCAGCGGGAGGGATGGGGGTAGCACAGATACGCAGTATTTT. As protein: CASGRDGGSTDTQYF.

V usage is TRBV11-3 and J usage is TRBJ2-4; D might be TRBD1 (6 bases). The CDR3 has 16 amino acids. V shed 4 bases and J shed 0 bases, with 13 bases lying between them. Germline CDR1 and CDR2: SGHNT and YENEEA. The CDR3 is CASSSRQVLAKNIQYF. In DNA form, the CDR3 reads TGTGCCAGCAGCTCGAGACAGGTTCTAGCCAAAAACATTCAGTACTTC.

The CDR3 bases are TGTGCCAGCGGGGATCAGCCCCAGCATTTT. Translating it yields CASGDQPQHF. J is TRBJ1-5 and V is TRBV6-2 or TRBV6-3; D ambiguous. Germline CDR1 reads MNHEY; CDR2 reads SVGEGT. The CDR3 runs 10 residues. V was trimmed by 8 bases and J by 5 bases, leaving 4 bases between them.

The table lists this clonotype with a count of one. The chain couples TRBV5-1 to TRBJ2-7, with TRBD2 matching over 8 bases. Germline CDR1 SGHRS, CDR2 YFSETQ. V gave up 5 bases and J gave up 3 bases; unmatched junction bases: 4. The CDR3 contains 13 residues. In nucleotides, the CDR3 is TGCGCCAGCAGGACCAGCGGGGGCTACGAGCAGTACTTC. This encodes CASRTSGGYEQYF.

This chain connects TRBV12-3 or TRBV12-4 to TRBJ1-5; D unclear. Trimming stripped 1 base from V and 0 bases from J, with 7 bases between. CDR3 size: 15 residues. The DNA for the CDR3 is TGTGCCAGCAGTTTAGAGACCGTTAGCAATCAGCCCCAGCATTTT. This codes for CASSLETVSNQPQHF.

This chain links TRBV10-3 with TRBJ2-5; possible D gene TRBD1, 5 bases. The germline gives CDR1 ENHRY, CDR2 SYGVKD. The V end was cut by 0 bases, the J end by 0 bases, with 8 bases between. CDR3 size: 15 residues. The CDR3, as DNA: TGTGCCATCAGTGAGTCGGACAAGTACCAAGAGACCCAGTACTTC. Its protein is CAISESDKYQETQYF.

This clonotype was observed a few times. The rearrangement links TRBV7-9 to TRBJ1-1; unclear D gene. Germline V gene data show CDR1 as SEHNR and CDR2 as FQNEAQ (reference sequence). With 1 base removed from V and 1 base from J, the gap between germline ends came to 7 bases. The CDR3 extends over 14 amino acids. The CDR3 DNA follows: TGTGCCAGCAGCTTAGGCAGCTCGAACACTGAAGCTTTCTTT. It is translated as CASSLGSSNTEAFF.

The V call is TRBV7-2, the J call TRBJ2-1; maybe TRBD2 (5 bases). The CDR3 loop spans 15 amino acids. Germline-derived CDR1 and CDR2 are SGHTA and FQGNSA. Deletions cut 2 bases from V and 2 bases from J, with 10 bases between. The CDR3 protein is CASSLFSGAYNEQFF. The CDR3 DNA follows: TGTGCCAGCAGCTTATTTTCCGGGGCCTACAATGAGCAGTTCTTC.

This CDR3 reads CASSESGTANTEAFF. The CDR3 coding sequence is TGTGCCAGCAGCGAGTCCGGGACAGCGAACACTGAAGCTTTCTTT. The V gene is TRBV9, the J gene TRBJ1-1, with 7 bases lining up with TRBD1. CDR1 and CDR2 (germline): SGDLS, YYNGEE. V gave up 3 bases and J gave up 1 base; unmatched junction bases: 6. The CDR3 runs to 15 residues.

This clonotype was counted a few times. The gene calls are TRBV14 and TRBJ2-2; D is ambiguous. V gave up 3 bases and J gave up 1 base, with 6 bases separating them. CDR3 length: 14 residues. Germline CDR1 reads SGHDN; CDR2 reads FVKESK. The CDR3: CASSQEMNTGELFF. For the CDR3, the DNA is TGTGCCAGCAGCCAGGAAATGAACACCGGGGAGCTGTTTTTT.

This clonotype has a single count. The rearrangement uses TRBV4-2 and TRBJ1-1; the D is unclear. V dropped 0 bases and J dropped 11 bases, with 16 bases sitting between them. CDR3 length equals 14 residues. Germline-derived CDR1 and CDR2 are LGHNA and YNFKEQ. CDR3 bases: TGTGCCAGCAGCCAAGAGCTTCAGGCCCCTACGGCTTTCTTT. It translates to CASSQELQAPTAFF.

This clonotype was counted a few times. J is TRBJ2-5 and V is TRBV20-1; D possibly uses TRBD1 or TRBD2 (5 bases each). The V gene's germline CDR1 is DFQATT and CDR2 SNEGSKA (reference sequence). Trimming stripped 0 bases from V and 5 bases from J, with 16 bases between. This CDR3 region has 15 residues. The CDR3 DNA reads TGCAGTGCTAGAGACCCGTTGGGGGACCGGGAGACCCAGTACTTC. As protein: CSARDPLGDRETQYF.

The chain couples TRBV11-2 to TRBJ1-2, with TRBD1 as a possible D gene (5 bases). CDR3 length: 14 residues. Germline V gene sequence: CDR1 SGHAT, CDR2 FQNNGV. V dropped 5 bases and J dropped 5 bases, with 15 bases sitting between them. The DNA for the CDR3 is TGTGCCAGCAGCGAAGACAGATCCTGGTATGGCTACACCTTC. It specifies CASSEDRSWYGYTF.

The chain uses TRBV20-1 and TRBJ2-7, with TRBD2 identical over 7 bases. The CDR3 has 13 residues. V was clipped by 6 bases and J by 3 bases; unmatched bases: 8. Germline CDR1 DFQATT, CDR2 SNEGSKA (reference sequence). This chain's CDR3 is CSASRDYRYEQYF. In nucleotides, the CDR3 is TGCAGTGCCAGCCGGGACTATCGCTACGAGCAGTACTTC.

The rearrangement joins TRBV29-1 to TRBJ1-3; no clear D. Trimming left V 8 bases short and J 0 bases short, with 14 bases between. The CDR3 length is 14 residues. Germline V gives CDR1 SQVTM, CDR2 ANQGSEA. The CDR3 sequence: CSTRASLSGNTIYF. The CDR3 coding sequence is TGCAGCACCCGGGCATCCCTCTCTGGAAACACCATATATTTT.

This clonotype has more than one count but fewer than ten. The CDR3: CASSSRAGGSYEQYF. CDR3 in DNA: TGTGCCAGCAGCTCCCGAGCGGGGGGCTCCTACGAGCAGTACTTC. This sequence joins TRBV7-2 and TRBJ2-7, with 9 bases matching TRBD2. Unmatched junction bases numbered 4, after V lost 4 bases and J lost 0 bases. This CDR3 region has 15 residues. Germline CDR1 reads SGHTA; CDR2 reads FQGNSA.

This clonotype came up a few times. The rearrangement joins TRBV27 to TRBJ1-6; no firm D call. The germline gives CDR1 MNHEY, CDR2 SMNVEV (reference sequence). The germline V and J ends were trimmed by 6 bases and 10 bases, with 16 bases remaining between them. This CDR3 is 14 amino acids long. The CDR3 here is CASRLAETRSPLHF. The DNA for the CDR3 is TGTGCCAGCAGATTGGCAGAGACACGGTCACCCCTCCACTTT.

This clonotype was seen more than once but under ten times. The chain uses TRBV20-1 and TRBJ2-3, with 9 positions matching TRBD2. The germline CDR1 and CDR2 sequences are DFQATT and SNEGSKA (reference sequence). V was clipped by 3 bases and J by 3 bases; unmatched bases: 7. There are 15 residues in the CDR3. CDR3 DNA: TGCAGTGCTAGCCCTAGCGGGATACGTACAGATACGCAGTATTTT. Amino acid sequence: CSASPSGIRTDTQYF.